This T cell receptor beta chain was found in a study of blood T cell repertoires in COVID-19. Study as a whole: COVID-19 samples, acute and convalescent, were from the United States, Italy and Spain.

This CDR3 comprises 16 residues. V dropped 6 bases and J dropped 5 bases, with 20 bases sitting between them. CDR1 is SGHNT and CDR2 is YYREEE in the germline V gene (reference sequence). In the study's own analysis: How many nucleated cells were present was estimated from reference gene primer amplification. Clones were read by immunoSEQ multiplex PCR, and TCRdb kept only the in-frame ones, dropping some. Clonal size and the V and J genes are those of that table, whereas D and trimming came from the DNA. The sample carries about 310,000 clones, roughly 85% recorded once. Adults between roughly 18 and 90 years of age took part from 20 to 25 US areas. Two negative PCRs, clearance, or symptom resolution were required of recovered Cohort 3 donors.

V and J are TRBV5-4 and TRBJ2-2; D unclear. Sequencing was done on a sample of PBMCs or T cells enriched from blood (not recorded which). The source is a man aged 25 to 40 who had recovered from COVID-19. The CDR3 sequence is CASTIFRDPPTGELFF. CDR3 sequence (DNA): TGTGCCAGCACCATTTTCCGAGATCCCCCGACCGGGGAGCTGTTTTTT.